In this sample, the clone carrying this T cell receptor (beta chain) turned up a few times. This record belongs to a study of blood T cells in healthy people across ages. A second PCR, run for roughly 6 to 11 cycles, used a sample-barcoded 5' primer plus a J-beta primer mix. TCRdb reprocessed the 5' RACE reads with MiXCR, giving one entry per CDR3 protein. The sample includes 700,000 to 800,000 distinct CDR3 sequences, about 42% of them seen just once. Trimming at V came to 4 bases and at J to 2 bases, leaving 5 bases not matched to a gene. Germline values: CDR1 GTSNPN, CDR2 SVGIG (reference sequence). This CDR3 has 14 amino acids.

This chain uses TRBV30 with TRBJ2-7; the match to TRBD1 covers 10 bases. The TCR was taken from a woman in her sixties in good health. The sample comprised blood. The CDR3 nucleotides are TGTGCCTGGAACCCGACAGGGGGCACCTACGAGCAGTACTTC. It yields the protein CAWNPTGGTYEQYF. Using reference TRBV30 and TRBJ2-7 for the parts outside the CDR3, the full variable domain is SQTIHQWPATLVQPVGSPLSLECTVEGTSNPNLYWYRQAAGRGLQLLFYSVGIGQISSEVPQNLSASRPQDRQFILSSKKLLLSDSGFYLCAWNPTGGTYEQYFGPGTRLTVT.